This T cell receptor beta chain stems from a study of blood T cell repertoires in COVID-19. Method: immunoSEQ multiplex PCR; TCRdb's copy keeps in-frame clones and lacks some. The sample has roughly 70,000 clones; 70% to 90% are singletons. J was trimmed by 4 bases and V by 2 bases; bases with no gene match: 8. Germline V gene lookup returns CDR1 SGHTA and CDR2 FQGNSA. The CDR3 extends over 16 amino acids. The chain carries TRBV7-2 and TRBJ2-3; 8 nucleotides align to TRBD2. Sequenced material: peripheral blood. The sequence came from a woman older than 75 with acute or convalescent COVID-19. CDR3 loop: CASSLRAGGLADTQYF. CDR3 sequence (DNA): TGTGCCAGCAGCTTACGTGCGGGAGGTTTAGCAGATACGCAGTATTTT.